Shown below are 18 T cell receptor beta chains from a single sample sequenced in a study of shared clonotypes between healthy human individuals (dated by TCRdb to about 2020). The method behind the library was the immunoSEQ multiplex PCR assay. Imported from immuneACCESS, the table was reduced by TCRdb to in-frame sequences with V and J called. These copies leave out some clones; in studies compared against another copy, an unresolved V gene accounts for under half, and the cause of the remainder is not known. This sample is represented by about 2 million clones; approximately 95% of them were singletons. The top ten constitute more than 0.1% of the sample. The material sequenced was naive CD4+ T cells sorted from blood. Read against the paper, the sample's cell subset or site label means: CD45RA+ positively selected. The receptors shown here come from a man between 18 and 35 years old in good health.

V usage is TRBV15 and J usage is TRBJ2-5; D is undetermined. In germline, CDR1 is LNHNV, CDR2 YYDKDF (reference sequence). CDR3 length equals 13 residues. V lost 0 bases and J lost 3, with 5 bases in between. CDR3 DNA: TGTGCCACCAGCAGAGAAATGAAAGAGACCCAGTACTTC. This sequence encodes CATSREMKETQYF. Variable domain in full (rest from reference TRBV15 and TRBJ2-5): DAMVIQNPRYQVTQFGKPVTLSCSQTLNHNVMYWYQQKSSQAPKLLFHYYDKDFNNEADTPDNFQSRRPNTSFCFLDIRSPGLGDTAMYLCATSREMKETQYFGPGTRLLVL.

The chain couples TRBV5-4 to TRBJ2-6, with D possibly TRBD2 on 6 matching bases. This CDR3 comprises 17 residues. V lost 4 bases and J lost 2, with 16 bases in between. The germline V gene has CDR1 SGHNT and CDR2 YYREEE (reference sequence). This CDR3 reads CASSPVGGAAGANVLTF. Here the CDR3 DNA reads TGTGCCAGCAGCCCGGTGGGGGGAGCCGCTGGGGCCAACGTCCTGACTTTC. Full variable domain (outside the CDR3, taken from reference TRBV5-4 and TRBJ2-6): ETGVTQSPTHLIKTRGQQVTLRCSSQSGHNTVSWYQQALGQGPQFIFQYYREEENGRGNFPPRFSGLQFPNYSSELNVNALELDDSALYLCASSPVGGAAGANVLTFGAGSRLTVL.

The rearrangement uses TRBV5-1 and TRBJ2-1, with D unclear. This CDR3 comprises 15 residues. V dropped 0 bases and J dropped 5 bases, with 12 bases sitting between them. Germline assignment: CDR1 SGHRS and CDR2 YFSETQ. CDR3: CASSLVRTEDNEQFF. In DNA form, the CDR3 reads TGCGCCAGCAGCTTGGTGCGGACGGAAGACAATGAGCAGTTCTTC.

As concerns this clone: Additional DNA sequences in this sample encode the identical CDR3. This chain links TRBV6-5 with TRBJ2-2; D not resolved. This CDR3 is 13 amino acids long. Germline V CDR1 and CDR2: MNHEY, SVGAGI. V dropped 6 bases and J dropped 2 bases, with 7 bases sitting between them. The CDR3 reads CASRSTNTGELFF. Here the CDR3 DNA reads TGTGCCAGCAGATCGACTAACACCGGGGAGCTGTTTTTT.

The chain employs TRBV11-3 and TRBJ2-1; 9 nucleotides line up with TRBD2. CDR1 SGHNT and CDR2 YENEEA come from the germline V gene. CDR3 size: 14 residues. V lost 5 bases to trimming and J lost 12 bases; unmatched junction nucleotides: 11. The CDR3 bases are TGTGCCAGCAGCCGAGAAGGGACTAGCTTTGTGCAGTTCTTC. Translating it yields CASSREGTSFVQFF.

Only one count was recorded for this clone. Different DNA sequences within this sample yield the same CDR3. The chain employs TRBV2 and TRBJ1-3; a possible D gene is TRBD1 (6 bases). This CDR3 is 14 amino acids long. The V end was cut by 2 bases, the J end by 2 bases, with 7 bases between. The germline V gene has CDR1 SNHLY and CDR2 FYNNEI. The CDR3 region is CASSEQGTGNTIYF. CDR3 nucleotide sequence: TGTGCCAGCAGTGAACAGGGGACTGGAAACACCATATATTTT.

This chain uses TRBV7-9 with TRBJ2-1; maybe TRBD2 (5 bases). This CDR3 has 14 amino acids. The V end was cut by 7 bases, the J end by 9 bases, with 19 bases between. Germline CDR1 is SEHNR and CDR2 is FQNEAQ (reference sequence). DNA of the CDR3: TGTGCCAGCACCCTTGGAAGGGATGAGGGTGAGCAGTTCTTC. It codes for CASTLGRDEGEQFF.

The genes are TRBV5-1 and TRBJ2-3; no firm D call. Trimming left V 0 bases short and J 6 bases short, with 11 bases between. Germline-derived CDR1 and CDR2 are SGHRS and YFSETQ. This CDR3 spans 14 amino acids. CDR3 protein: CASSLASPADTQYF. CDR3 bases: TGCGCCAGCAGCTTGGCATCTCCCGCCGATACGCAGTATTTT.

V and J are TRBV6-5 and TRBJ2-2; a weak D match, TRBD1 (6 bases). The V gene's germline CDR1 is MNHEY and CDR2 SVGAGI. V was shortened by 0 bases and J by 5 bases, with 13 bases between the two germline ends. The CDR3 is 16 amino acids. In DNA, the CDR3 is TGTGCCAGCAGTTACTCGATAAATCAGGGGACCGGGGAGCTGTTTTTT. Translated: CASSYSINQGTGELFF.

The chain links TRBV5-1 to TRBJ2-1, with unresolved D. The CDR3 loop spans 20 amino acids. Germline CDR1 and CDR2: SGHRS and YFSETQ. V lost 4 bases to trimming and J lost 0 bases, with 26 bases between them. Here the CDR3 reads CASSEGRQINYLSSYNEQFF. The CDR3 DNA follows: TGCGCCAGCAGCGAAGGAAGACAAATCAACTACTTAAGCTCCTACAATGAGCAGTTCTTC.

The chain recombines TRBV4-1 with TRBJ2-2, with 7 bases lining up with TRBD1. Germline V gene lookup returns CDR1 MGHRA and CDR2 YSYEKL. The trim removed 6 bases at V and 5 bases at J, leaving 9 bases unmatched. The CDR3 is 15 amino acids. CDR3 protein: CASRWGQQNTGELFF. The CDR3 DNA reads TGCGCCAGCAGATGGGGACAGCAAAATACCGGGGAGCTGTTTTTT.

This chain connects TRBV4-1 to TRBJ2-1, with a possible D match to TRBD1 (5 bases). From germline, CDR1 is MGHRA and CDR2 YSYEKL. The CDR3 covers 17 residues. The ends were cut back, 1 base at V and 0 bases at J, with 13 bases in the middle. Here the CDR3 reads CASSQVSGASSYNEQFF. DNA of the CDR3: TGCGCCAGCAGCCAAGTAAGTGGGGCGAGCTCCTACAATGAGCAGTTCTTC.

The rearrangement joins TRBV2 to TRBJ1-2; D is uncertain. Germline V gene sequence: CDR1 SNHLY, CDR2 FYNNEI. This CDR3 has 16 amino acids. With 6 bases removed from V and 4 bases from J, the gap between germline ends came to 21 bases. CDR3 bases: TGTGCCAGCAGCAATACCGGGATCCCAAACCTCTATGGCTACACCTTC. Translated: CASSNTGIPNLYGYTF.

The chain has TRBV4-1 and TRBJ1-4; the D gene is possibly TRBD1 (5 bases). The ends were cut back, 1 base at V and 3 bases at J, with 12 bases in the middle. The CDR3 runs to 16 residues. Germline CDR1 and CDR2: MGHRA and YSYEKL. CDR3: CASSQVGARANEKLFF. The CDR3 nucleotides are TGCGCCAGCAGCCAAGTCGGGGCTAGGGCTAATGAAAAACTGTTTTTT.

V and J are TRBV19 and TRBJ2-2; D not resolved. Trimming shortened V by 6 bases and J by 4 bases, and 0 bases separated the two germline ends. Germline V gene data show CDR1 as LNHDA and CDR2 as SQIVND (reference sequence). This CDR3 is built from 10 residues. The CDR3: CASSTGELFF. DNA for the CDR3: TGTGCCAGTAGCACCGGGGAGCTGTTTTTT.

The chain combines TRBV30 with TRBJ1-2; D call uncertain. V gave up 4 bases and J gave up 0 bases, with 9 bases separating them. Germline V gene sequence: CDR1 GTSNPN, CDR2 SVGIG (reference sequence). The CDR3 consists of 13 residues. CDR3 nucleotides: TGTGCCTGGACGGAGAATGCTAACTATGGCTACACCTTC. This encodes CAWTENANYGYTF.

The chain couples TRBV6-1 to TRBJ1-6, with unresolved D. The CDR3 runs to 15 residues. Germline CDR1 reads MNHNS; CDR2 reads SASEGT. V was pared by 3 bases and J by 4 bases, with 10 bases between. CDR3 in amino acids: CASSDVGVYNSPLHF. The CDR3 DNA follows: TGTGCCAGCAGTGACGTGGGAGTTTATAATTCACCCCTCCACTTT.

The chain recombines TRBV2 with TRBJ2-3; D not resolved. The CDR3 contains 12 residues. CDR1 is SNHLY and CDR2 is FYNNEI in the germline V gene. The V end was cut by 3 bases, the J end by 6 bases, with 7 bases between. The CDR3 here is CASSEGYDTQYF. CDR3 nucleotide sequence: TGTGCCAGCAGTGAGGGTTACGATACGCAGTATTTT.